Listed below are T cell receptor beta chains from one sample, sequenced in a study of T cell responses to AZD1222 COVID-19 vaccine. Repertoires were generated with immunoSEQ multiplex PCR, while TCRdb's copy carries only in-frame clones and drops some. The sample lists 100,000 to 150,000 clones, approximately 92% occurring once. The specimen was peripheral blood, collected 28 days after the second AZD1222 dose. The receptors originated from an adult who received the AZD1222 COVID-19 vaccine. Both conserved end residues are part of each CDR3. Fields, in order: clone size, V gene, D gene, J gene, CDR3 protein, CDR3 DNA. The D gene is left open where the match is weak. Not all rows give a size; the values are once, few, many and, for expanded clones, a class.

-	TRBV11-2	-	TRBJ2-7	CASSLAPSPVGYEQYF	TGTGCCAGCAGCTTAGCCCCCAGCCCAGTTGGCTACGAGCAGTACTTC
-	TRBV7-9	-	TRBJ2-2	CASSLMQGDTGELFF	TGTGCCAGCAGCTTAATGCAGGGCGACACCGGGGAGCTGTTTTTT
-	TRBV19	TRBD1	TRBJ1-5	CASSIGQAGNQPQHF	TGTGCCAGTAGTATTGGACAGGCCGGCAATCAGCCCCAGCATTTT
-	TRBV4-1	-	TRBJ2-7	CASSQVSGVEQYF	TGCGCCAGCAGCCAAGTATCCGGGGTGGAGCAGTACTTC
-	TRBV29-1	-	TRBJ1-3	CSVTSQNSGNTIYF	TGCAGCGTTACGTCGCAAAACTCTGGAAACACCATATATTTT
-	TRBV5-4	-	TRBJ1-1	CASSLDGAQNTEAFF	TGTGCCAGCAGCTTGGATGGGGCCCAGAACACTGAAGCTTTCTTT
-	TRBV7-8	-	TRBJ2-1	CASSSPRSPANSQWFYNEQFF	TGTGCCAGCAGCTCACCCCGGAGTCCAGCTAACTCCCAGTGGTTTTACAATGAGCAGTTCTTC
-	TRBV24-1	TRBD2	TRBJ2-3	CATEASGGTDTQYF	TGTGCCACCGAAGCTAGCGGCGGCACAGATACGCAGTATTTT
-	TRBV2	-	TRBJ1-5	CASSDVEQPQHF	TGTGCCAGCAGTGACGTCGAGCAGCCCCAGCATTTT
-	TRBV6-5	-	TRBJ1-2	CASSRRGRGGYTF	TGTGCCAGCAGCCGCCGGGGCCGAGGGGGCTACACCTTC
once	TRBV19	-	TRBJ1-2	CASSMSGDYGYTF	TGTGCCAGTAGTATGTCAGGAGACTATGGCTACACCTTC
-	TRBV5-4	TRBD1	TRBJ1-6	CASSLGGTGYNSPLHF	TGTGCCAGCAGCTTGGGGGGGACAGGCTATAATTCACCCCTCCACTTT
-	TRBV3-1/TRBV3-2	-	TRBJ2-3	CASSQGIAVGVGTQYF	TGTGCCAGCAGCCAAGGAATTGCGGTCGGTGTCGGTACGCAGTATTTT
-	TRBV5-1	-	TRBJ2-5	CASSPGTFQETQYF	TGCGCCAGCAGCCCGGGGACTTTTCAAGAGACCCAGTACTTC
-	TRBV6-5	TRBD1	TRBJ2-3	CASTKQGATDTQYF	TGTGCCAGCACCAAACAGGGGGCGACAGATACGCAGTATTTT
once	TRBV14	-	TRBJ2-7	CASSQVSYEQYF	TGTGCCAGCAGCCAAGTGAGCTACGAGCAGTACTTC
-	TRBV7-9	-	TRBJ1-1	CASSSISGDTEAFF	TGTGCCAGCAGCTCGATAAGCGGGGACACTGAAGCTTTCTTT
-	TRBV19	-	TRBJ2-3	CASSLFHRRVADTQYF	TGTGCCAGTAGCTTATTTCACAGGAGGGTCGCAGATACGCAGTATTTT
-	TRBV30	TRBD2	TRBJ2-3	CACSGSATDTQYF	TGTGCCTGTAGCGGGAGCGCCACAGATACGCAGTATTTT
-	TRBV5-1	TRBD1	TRBJ2-3	CASSWTGGMGDTQYF	TGCGCCAGCAGCTGGACAGGGGGCATGGGAGATACGCAGTATTTT
-	TRBV2	TRBD1	TRBJ1-2	CASSKGTALSGYTF	TGTGCCAGCAGTAAGGGGACAGCCCTCTCCGGCTACACCTTC
-	TRBV29-1	-	TRBJ1-1	CSFRTGFDTEAFF	TGCAGCTTCCGTACAGGGTTTGACACTGAAGCTTTCTTT
-	TRBV5-3	-	TRBJ1-1	CARTLWAFF	TGTGCCAGAACTCTGTGGGCTTTCTTT
once	TRBV19	-	TRBJ2-5	CASSIVLGPPETQYF	TGTGCCAGTAGTATAGTTCTGGGCCCCCCAGAGACCCAGTACTTC
-	TRBV3-1/TRBV3-2	TRBD1	TRBJ1-1	CASSPTGRVEAFF	TGTGCCAGCAGCCCGACAGGGCGGGTTGAAGCTTTCTTT
-	TRBV5-1	TRBD1	TRBJ1-2	CASSWGTEGYGYTF	TGCGCCAGCAGCTGGGGGACAGAGGGCTATGGCTACACCTTC
-	TRBV20-1	-	TRBJ1-1	CSADLNTEAFF	TGCAGTGCTGATTTGAACACTGAAGCTTTCTTT
-	TRBV5-8	-	TRBJ2-2	CASGDLGGELFF	TGTGCCAGCGGGGACTTGGGCGGGGAGCTGTTTTTT
once	TRBV18	-	TRBJ2-4	CASSPGLGASAKGTKNIQYF	TGTGCCAGCTCACCAGGGCTCGGGGCTAGCGCAAAAGGGACCAAAAACATTCAGTACTTC
-	TRBV19	TRBD1	TRBJ1-2	CASSPPLTGRGYTF	TGTGCCAGTAGTCCACCTCTGACAGGGCGAGGCTACACCTTC
-	TRBV7-2	TRBD1	TRBJ1-2	CASSLGQGNYGYTF	TGTGCCAGCAGCTTAGGACAGGGAAACTATGGCTACACCTTC
-	TRBV20-1	-	TRBJ1-2	CSGGDGYTF	TGCAGTGGAGGGGACGGCTACACCTTC